This T cell receptor beta chain was recorded in a study of blood T cell repertoires in COVID-19. Overall study context: Sites across the United States, Italy and Spain contributed samples from acute and convalescent COVID-19. T cells, B-cell-depleted T cells, or PBMCs provided the cDNA or gDNA that served as material.

In the study's own analysis: For nucleated cells, counts were estimated from reference gene primer amplification. Using immunoSEQ multiplex PCR, the repertoire was profiled, and TCRdb retains in-frame clones only, with some absent. That table is the source of V, J and clone size, and D and trimming were worked out from the DNA. This table holds 180,000 or so clones, roughly 81% found once. V dropped 1 base and J dropped 4 bases, with 13 bases sitting between them. CDR3 length: 15 amino acids. Germline V CDR1 and CDR2: LGHNA, YSLEER. This clonotype originated in a man aged 35-49 years who had recovered from COVID-19. The chain has TRBV4-3 and TRBJ2-5; no reliable D call. Sequencing was carried out using peripheral blood. The DNA of the CDR3 is TGCGCCAGCAGCCAAGGCGGAACCCAACGAGAGACCCAGTACTTC. Residues: CASSQGGTQRETQYF.